The TCR beta chain under discussion was sequenced for a study of cytomegalovirus exposure and HLA in healthy donors. Overall study results and limits: Rare sequences made up most TCRs, while some public TCRs were found in many donors. TCR beta V segments were, for the most part, productive about 87% or about 30% of the time in an earlier analysis.

About this clone itself: Its antigen is not identified.

CDR1 and CDR2 from the germline V gene are DFQATT and SNEGSKA (reference sequence). V dropped 5 bases and J dropped 4 bases, with 6 bases sitting between them. This CDR3 spans 10 amino acids. PCR involved 60 Vbeta and 13 Jbeta primers. Repertoires were generated with immunoSEQ multiplex PCR, while TCRdb's copy carries only in-frame clones and drops some. The table shows under 200,000 clones, with about 88% occurring only once. The chain employs TRBV20-1 and TRBJ2-7, with D possibly being TRBD1 (5 bases). The sequenced sample was PBMCs. The sequence came from a woman aged 18-29 years in good health and CMV-seronegative. This CDR3 is CSAGAYEQYF. CDR3 in DNA: TGCAGTGCTGGGGCGTACGAGCAGTACTTC.